In its sample, the clone carrying this T cell receptor beta chain was seen a few times. Time point denoted: sample taken at primary tumor resection. Germline V gene data show CDR1 as KGHSH and CDR2 as LQKENI. The germline V and J ends were trimmed by 0 bases and 1 base, with 1 base remaining between them. The CDR3 runs 14 residues. The study tagged each TCR cDNA molecule with a unique molecular identifier. TCRdb re-derived calls from the 5' RACE reads in MiXCR, one entry per CDR3 protein. The sample carries 2,500 to 3,500 distinct CDR3 sequences, 5.5% to 8% recorded once. The record originates from a study of spatial heterogeneity in lung cancer.

The material was normal lung tissue next to the tumor, obtained at surgery. The J gene is TRBJ2-6, the V gene TRBV18; D remains unclear. This sequence originates from a male donor with early-stage non-small cell lung cancer. The CDR3 protein is CASSPPSGANVLTF. CDR3 sequence (DNA): TGTGCCAGCTCACCACCATCTGGGGCCAACGTCCTGACTTTC.